Presented here are 4 T cell receptor beta chains from one specimen sequenced in a study of regulatory T cells in long-lasting Graves disease. Time point meaning: newly diagnosed GD, antithyroid drugs for less than 3 months. The TCR library used RNA extracted from PBMCs. Libraries of TCR beta came from iRepertoire HTBI primers plus Arm-PCR of CDR3 regions. TCRdb itself ran the multiplex PCR reads through MiXCR, one entry per CDR3 protein. The profile shows 350,000 to 400,000 distinct CDR3 sequences, about a sixth of them singletons. These data were also filed under a second study, of T cells in Graves' hyperthyroidism and ophthalmopathy.

Material: peripheral blood mononuclear cells (PBMCs), obtained at new diagnosis, from a patient treated with antithyroid drugs. The receptors shown here come from a woman younger than 35 with Graves disease.

There are many counts of this clonotype. This chain joins TRBV5-1 and TRBJ2-2, with D possibly being TRBD1 (6 bases). Trimming stripped 10 bases from V and 1 base from J, with 11 bases between. This CDR3 spans 13 amino acids. Per germline, CDR1 SGHRS and CDR2 YFSETQ. CDR3 bases: TGCGCCGGTTCACAGGGGAACACCGGGGAGCTGTTTTTT. Its protein product is CAGSQGNTGELFF.

This clonotype was picked up a small number of times. V gene TRBV12-3 or TRBV12-4 combines with J gene TRBJ2-7; 7 bases match TRBD1. This CDR3 contains 14 residues. V trimming: 5 bases; J trimming: 6 bases; junction bases outside the gene matches: 10. Here the CDR3 DNA reads TGTGCCAGCAGTCCCCGGACAGGTAGGTCCGAGCAGTACTTC. As protein: CASSPRTGRSEQYF.

This sequence joins TRBV7-3 and TRBJ1-1; D not certain. V lost 3 bases and J lost 5, with 16 bases in between. This CDR3 region has 15 residues. Germline V gene sequence: CDR1 SGHTA, CDR2 FQGTGA. The DNA for the CDR3 is TGTGCCAGCAGCTTGGGCACCTTAGGCACTACTGAAGCTTTCTTT. Residues: CASSLGTLGTTEAFF.

This clonotype has more than one count but fewer than ten. The chain joins TRBV18 to TRBJ2-1; no reliable D call. The germline gives CDR1 KGHSH, CDR2 LQKENI. The CDR3 spans 14 residues. V was clipped by 6 bases and J by 0 bases, with 9 bases between them. In nucleotides, the CDR3 is TGTGCCAGCTCGGGCCAGGTCTCCTACAATGAGCAGTTCTTC. Protein sequence: CASSGQVSYNEQFF.